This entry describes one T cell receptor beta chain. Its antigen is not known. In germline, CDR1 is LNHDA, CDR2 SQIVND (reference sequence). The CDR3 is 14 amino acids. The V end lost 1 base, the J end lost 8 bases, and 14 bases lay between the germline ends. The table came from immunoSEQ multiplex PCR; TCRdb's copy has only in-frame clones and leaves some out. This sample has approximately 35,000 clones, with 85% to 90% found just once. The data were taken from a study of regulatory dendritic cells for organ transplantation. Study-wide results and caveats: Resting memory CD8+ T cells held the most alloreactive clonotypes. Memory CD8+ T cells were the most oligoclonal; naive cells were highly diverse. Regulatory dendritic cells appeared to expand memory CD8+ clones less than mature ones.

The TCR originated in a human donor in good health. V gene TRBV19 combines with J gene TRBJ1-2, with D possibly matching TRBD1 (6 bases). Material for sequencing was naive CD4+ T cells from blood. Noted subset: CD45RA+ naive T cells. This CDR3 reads CASSIAGGAEGYTF. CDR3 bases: TGTGCCAGTAGTATAGCCGGGGGCGCGGAGGGCTACACCTTC.